Included here is one TCR beta chain sequence, with context. In assigning cohorts, the study relied on participant-reported clinical history. The data were taken from a study of blood T cell repertoires in COVID-19. The protocol was immunoSEQ multiplex PCR, while the TCRdb copy is restricted to in-frame clones and leaves out a portion. The sample lists around 200,000 clones, around 86% occurring once. Trimming pared 7 bases from V and 6 bases from J, leaving 22 bases between. Germline V gene sequence: CDR1 MNHEY, CDR2 SVGAGI. This CDR3 region has 15 residues. The sequencing input was PBMCs or T cells enriched from blood (not recorded which). The chain couples TRBV6-5 to TRBJ2-7; D may be TRBD1 (6 bases). The TCR sequence derives from a man between 35 and 55 years old with acute COVID-19. The CDR3 loop is CASNLRDPGASEQYF. CDR3 bases: TGTGCCAGCAACCTCCGGGACCCAGGGGCGTCCGAGCAGTACTTC.